This is a list of T cell receptor beta chains from one sample in a study of cytomegalovirus exposure and HLA in healthy donors. Produced via immunoSEQ multiplex PCR; TCRdb's table is partial and in-frame only. Among 90,000 to 120,000 clones listed, about 68% were seen once. The specimen was PBMCs. The receptors were sampled from a male donor in good health and CMV-seropositive. CDR3s include the opening cysteine and the closing phenylalanine or tryptophan. The D gene is left open where the match is weak. A clone size is listed for some rows: how often the clone was seen (once, few, many), or a class if it is expanded.

V	D	size	J	DNA	CDR3
TRBV18	NA	NA	TRBJ1-2	TGTGCCAGCTCGCTCTTGGCGGAAGTGTCTGGCTACACCTTC	CASSLLAEVSGYTF
TRBV19	NA	NA	TRBJ1-2	TGTGCCAGTAGTATAGCCTTTGGGCAGCATGGCTACACCTTC	CASSIAFGQHGYTF
TRBV5-4	NA	NA	TRBJ2-3	TGTGCCAGCAGCCTCCGGACTGGAATGAGGACAGATACGCAGTATTTT	CASSLRTGMRTDTQYF
TRBV29-1	TRBD1	NA	TRBJ1-2	TGCAGCGGGGGAGACAGGGGAAGGGGCTATGGCTACACCTTC	CSGGDRGRGYGYTF
TRBV7-6	TRBD1	NA	TRBJ1-4	TGTGCCAGCAGCCCCAGGACAGGGCTGACTAATGAAAAACTGTTTTTT	CASSPRTGLTNEKLFF
TRBV10-3	TRBD2	few	TRBJ2-7	TGTGCCCACCGTGACGGGAGGCTGGACGAGCAGTACTTC	CAHRDGRLDEQYF
TRBV30	TRBD1	NA	TRBJ1-1	TGTGCCTGGAGTGTATACGAAACAGGGGCCCTTGAAGCTTTCTTT	CAWSVYETGALEAFF
TRBV5-8	NA	NA	TRBJ2-3	TGTGCCAGCAGCTTTACTCGACAGTTGGGGGCGCGAGCTCACACAGATACGCAGTATTTT	CASSFTRQLGARAHTDTQYF
TRBV10-3	TRBD1	NA	TRBJ1-3	TGTGCCATCAGTGGCAGGGGGTACGGAAACACCATATATTTT	CAISGRGYGNTIYF
TRBV30	NA	NA	TRBJ1-5	TGTGCCTGGAGTTACCGGGAGCAGGGGCCCCAGCATTTT	CAWSYREQGPQHF
TRBV27	TRBD2	NA	TRBJ2-3	TGTGCCAGCAGTTCCCCCCGGGGGGGCAGTGATACGCAGTATTTT	CASSSPRGGSDTQYF
TRBV5-6	NA	NA	TRBJ1-1	TGTGCCAGCAGCTTGGGCAGATCCATTGAAGCTTTCTTT	CASSLGRSIEAFF
TRBV5-1	NA	once	TRBJ1-1	TGCGCCAGCAGCCCAGAGGGGGTGGGGAACACTGAAGCTTTCTTT	CASSPEGVGNTEAFF
TRBV7-6	TRBD2	NA	TRBJ2-1	TGTGCCAGCAGCTCCCCAAGACTAGCGGGGGGGCCGTCCCTATACAATGAGCAGTTCTTC	CASSSPRLAGGPSLYNEQFF
TRBV7-3	TRBD1	NA	TRBJ1-1	TGTGCCAGCAAAGGGGACAGGAACACTGAAGCTTTCTTT	CASKGDRNTEAFF
TRBV7-3	NA	NA	TRBJ2-1	TGTGCCAGCAGCCCCTACGGAGGGGCGCAATACAATGAGCAGTTCTTC	CASSPYGGAQYNEQFF
TRBV6-6	TRBD1	NA	TRBJ1-4	TGTGCCAGCAGTTACAGTGGGACAGGGGATGAAAAACTGTTTTTT	CASSYSGTGDEKLFF
TRBV5-1	NA	once	TRBJ2-1	TGCGCCAGCAGCTTGGGGACAGACGGGGAGCAGTTCTTC	CASSLGTDGEQFF
TRBV19	TRBD1	once	TRBJ2-7	TGTGCCAGTAGTACCACCGGGACAGGGGGATACTACGAGCAGTACTTC	CASSTTGTGGYYEQYF
TRBV6-5	NA	NA	TRBJ2-7	TGTGCCAGCAGTTACGCGGCCCCGGGACTGATATACGAGCAGTACTTC	CASSYAAPGLIYEQYF
TRBV30	NA	NA	TRBJ1-5	TGTGCCTGGGGCTCAAATCAGCCCCAGCATTTT	CAWGSNQPQHF
TRBV5-6	NA	many	TRBJ1-1	TGTGCCAGCAGCTATCAGGGGAACACTGAAGCTTTCTTT	CASSYQGNTEAFF
TRBV7-6	NA	NA	TRBJ1-4	TGTGCCAGCAGCAATCCCGACAGTCAAAAACTGTTTTTT	CASSNPDSQKLFF
TRBV6-1	NA	once	TRBJ2-7	TGTGCCAGCACCTCCGTCTACGAGCAGTACTTC	CASTSVYEQYF
TRBV5-6	TRBD1	NA	TRBJ2-3	TGTGCCAGCAGCTTGGTGGGGACAGGGGGCCGAGGTACGCAGTATTTT	CASSLVGTGGRGTQYF
TRBV6-5	TRBD1	few	TRBJ1-1	TGTGCCAGCAGTCGACCGGGACAGGGACCTGAAGCTTTCTTT	CASSRPGQGPEAFF
TRBV7-9	TRBD1	NA	TRBJ2-5	TGTGCCAGCAGCCTCGACAGGGGGCAACAAGAGACCCAGTACTTC	CASSLDRGQQETQYF